One sample yielded the 14 T cell receptor beta chains listed below, sequenced in a study of blood T cell repertoires in COVID-19. Sequencing used immunoSEQ multiplex PCR; TCRdb keeps in-frame clones, though not all of them. The sample holds roughly 250,000 clones, under 85% seen once. The specimen sequenced was peripheral blood. Every receptor here comes from a woman in her 40s with active or convalescent COVID-19.

This chain uses TRBV28 with TRBJ2-2; D may be TRBD1 (6 bases). Germline V lookup: CDR1 MDHEN, CDR2 SYDVKM. This CDR3 contains 14 residues. With 3 bases removed from V and 4 bases from J, the gap between germline ends came to 9 bases. Here the CDR3 reads CASSLRTATGELFF. CDR3 coding DNA: TGTGCCAGCAGTTTGCGGACAGCCACCGGGGAGCTGTTTTTT. Using reference TRBV28 and TRBJ2-2 for the parts outside the CDR3, the full variable domain is DVKVTQSSRYLVKRTGEKVFLECVQDMDHENMFWYRQDPGLGLRLIYFSYDVKMKEKGDIPEGYSVSREKKERFSLILESASTNQTSMYLCASSLRTATGELFFGEGSRLTVL.

The V gene is TRBV6-5, the J gene TRBJ1-1; D unclear. V lost 9 bases to trimming and J lost 1 base, with 6 bases between them. In germline, CDR1 is MNHEY, CDR2 SVGAGI. The CDR3 totals 11 residues. The CDR3 protein is CASVANTEAFF. In DNA, the CDR3 is TGTGCCAGTGTAGCGAACACTGAAGCTTTCTTT.

V and J are TRBV11-2 and TRBJ2-7; 8 positions match TRBD1. Germline V CDR1 and CDR2: SGHAT, FQNNGV. The J segment lost 6 bases and the V segment lost 5 bases, leaving 9 bases of the junction unmatched. The CDR3 sequence is 14 residues long. The CDR3 DNA follows: TGTGCCAGCAGCCTTGGACAGGGCCGCTCCGAGCAGTACGTC. Its protein is CASSLGQGRSEQYV.

The gene calls are TRBV6-5 and TRBJ2-2; 7 bases are a match to TRBD2. Germline assignment: CDR1 MNHEY and CDR2 SVGAGI. J was trimmed by 1 base and V by 5 bases; bases with no gene match: 1. The CDR3 has 14 residues. The CDR3 DNA reads TGTGCCAGCAGTCGGGGGGTGAACACCGGGGAGCTGTTTTTT. This gives the protein CASSRGVNTGELFF.

This clone was detected only once. This chain uses TRBV5-1 with TRBJ1-1; TRBD1 is a possible D gene (5 bases). V dropped 4 bases and J dropped 5 bases, with 18 bases sitting between them. CDR3 size: 15 residues. Germline V lookup: CDR1 SGHRS, CDR2 YFSETQ. The chain's CDR3 is CASSRTGGEETEAFF. The CDR3 bases are TGCGCCAGCAGCCGGACGGGGGGAGAAGAGACTGAAGCTTTCTTT.

CDR3 sequence (DNA): TGTGCCAGCAGCAAAGGTCGGGGGAATTCACCCCTCCACTTT. Translating it yields CASSKGRGNSPLHF. V and J are TRBV21-1 and TRBJ1-6. TRBV21-1 is assigned pseudogene status. The CDR3 has 14 amino acids.

Only a few counts were recorded for this clone. The gene calls are TRBV2 and TRBJ1-2; D uncertain. The ends were cut back, 1 base at V and 5 bases at J, with 11 bases in the middle. The CDR3 covers 14 residues. Germline assignment: CDR1 SNHLY and CDR2 FYNNEI. The CDR3 DNA follows: TGTGCCAGCAGTGAAGGCGGGGATACTTATGGCTACACCTTC. Residues: CASSEGGDTYGYTF.

This clone was observed a few times. In DNA form, the CDR3 reads TGTGCCAGCAGCCAGATCCAAGGACAGGGAGAAGCTTTCTTT. Its translation is CASSQIQGQGEAFF. This chain joins TRBV11-2 and TRBJ1-1; 8 nucleotides agree with TRBD1. In germline, CDR1 is SGHAT, CDR2 FQNNGV. The CDR3 length is 14 residues. With V trimmed by 5 bases and J by 8 bases, 10 bases remained unmatched.

The chain recombines TRBV27 with TRBJ1-6; 9 bases agree with TRBD1. V was pared by 7 bases and J by 8 bases, with 9 bases of the junction left unmatched. There are 15 residues in the CDR3. In germline, CDR1 is MNHEY, CDR2 SMNVEV (reference sequence). As DNA, the CDR3 is TGTGCCAGCACCTCTATCGGGACAGGGCATTCACCCCTCCACTTT. Translating it yields CASTSIGTGHSPLHF.

The chain has TRBV20-1 and TRBJ1-2; the D is unclear. Germline values: CDR1 DFQATT, CDR2 SNEGSKA (reference sequence). The CDR3 spans 12 residues. Trimming left V 3 bases short and J 3 bases short, with 8 bases between. The CDR3 loop reads CSASGQDYGYTF. DNA of the CDR3: TGCAGTGCTAGTGGCCAGGACTATGGCTACACCTTC.

The chain couples TRBV18 to TRBJ2-7, with 8 nucleotides matching TRBD1. Germline V gene lookup returns CDR1 KGHSH and CDR2 LQKENI. The CDR3 is made up of 14 amino acids. With V trimmed by 1 base and J by 7 bases, 6 bases remained unmatched. The CDR3 DNA reads as TGTGCCAGCTCACCACTGGGACAGGCTGGGGAGCAGTACGTC. Protein product: CASSPLGQAGEQYV.

This clone was detected a few times. V usage is TRBV7-9 and J usage is TRBJ1-5; the D is unclear. V shed 5 bases and J shed 6 bases, with 8 bases lying between them. The CDR3 runs to 12 residues. Germline V gene data show CDR1 as SEHNR and CDR2 as FQNEAQ (reference sequence). DNA for the CDR3: TGTGCCAGCAGCGACGGCGGTCAGCCCCAGCATTTT. Translation gives CASSDGGQPQHF.

The chain couples TRBV5-6 to TRBJ1-2, with 9 bases that match TRBD1. This CDR3 contains 13 residues. Unmatched junction bases numbered 6, after V lost 4 bases and J lost 8 bases. Germline CDR1 SGHDT, CDR2 YYEEEE. The CDR3 sequence: CASSPAGTGGYTF. CDR3 nucleotide sequence: TGTGCCAGCAGCCCGGCTGGGACAGGGGGCTACACCTTC. The full variable domain, completed using reference TRBV5-6 and TRBJ1-2, is DAGVTQSPTHLIKTRGQQVTLRCSPKSGHDTVSWYQQALGQGPQFIFQYYEEEERQRGNFPDRFSGHQFPNYSSELNVNALLLGDSALYLCASSPAGTGGYTFGSGTRLTVV.

This rearrangement joins TRBV19 to TRBJ2-7; a weak D match, TRBD1 (5 bases). The ends were cut back, 6 bases at V and 6 bases at J, with 12 bases in the middle. Per germline, CDR1 LNHDA and CDR2 SQIVND (reference sequence). This CDR3 spans 12 amino acids. CDR3 sequence: CASRSRESEQYF. DNA for the CDR3: TGTGCCAGTAGGTCCAGGGAAAGCGAGCAGTACTTC.